This TCR beta chain is from a study of blood T cell repertoires in COVID-19. Overall study context: Researchers got acute and convalescent COVID-19 samples from the United States, Italy and Spain. PBMCs, B-cell-depleted T cells, or T cells were the source of the cDNA or gDNA that made up the material.

CDR3 length: 13 residues. Trimming cost V 6 bases and J 3 bases, with 12 bases left between them. Original analysis: Researchers report that nucleated cell counts were estimated from reference gene primer amplification. Profiled with immunoSEQ multiplex PCR; TCRdb holds only in-frame clones, not every one. D and trimming were read from the DNA, whereas the V and J calls and clone size are those reported in that table. This table holds around 230,000 clones, 81% found once. This chain uses TRBV12-3 or TRBV12-4 with TRBJ2-7, with D maybe TRBD2 (5 bases). Source material: peripheral blood. This receptor was obtained from a woman of 80 years or more with acute or convalescent COVID-19. The CDR3 nucleotides are TGTGCCAGCAGCCTAGGACGGGACTACGAGCAGTACTTC. Protein sequence: CASSLGRDYEQYF.